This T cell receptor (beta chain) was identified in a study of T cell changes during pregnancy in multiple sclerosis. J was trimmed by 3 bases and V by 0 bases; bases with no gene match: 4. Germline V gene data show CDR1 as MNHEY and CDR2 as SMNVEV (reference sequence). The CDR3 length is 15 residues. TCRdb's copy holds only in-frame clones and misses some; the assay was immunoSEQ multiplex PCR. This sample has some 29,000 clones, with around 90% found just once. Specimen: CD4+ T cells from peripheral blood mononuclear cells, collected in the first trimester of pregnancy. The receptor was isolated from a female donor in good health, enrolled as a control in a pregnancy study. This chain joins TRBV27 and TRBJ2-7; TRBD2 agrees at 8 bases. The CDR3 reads CASSLSRTSSYEQYF. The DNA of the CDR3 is TGTGCCAGCAGTTTATCGCGGACTAGCAGCTACGAGCAGTACTTC.